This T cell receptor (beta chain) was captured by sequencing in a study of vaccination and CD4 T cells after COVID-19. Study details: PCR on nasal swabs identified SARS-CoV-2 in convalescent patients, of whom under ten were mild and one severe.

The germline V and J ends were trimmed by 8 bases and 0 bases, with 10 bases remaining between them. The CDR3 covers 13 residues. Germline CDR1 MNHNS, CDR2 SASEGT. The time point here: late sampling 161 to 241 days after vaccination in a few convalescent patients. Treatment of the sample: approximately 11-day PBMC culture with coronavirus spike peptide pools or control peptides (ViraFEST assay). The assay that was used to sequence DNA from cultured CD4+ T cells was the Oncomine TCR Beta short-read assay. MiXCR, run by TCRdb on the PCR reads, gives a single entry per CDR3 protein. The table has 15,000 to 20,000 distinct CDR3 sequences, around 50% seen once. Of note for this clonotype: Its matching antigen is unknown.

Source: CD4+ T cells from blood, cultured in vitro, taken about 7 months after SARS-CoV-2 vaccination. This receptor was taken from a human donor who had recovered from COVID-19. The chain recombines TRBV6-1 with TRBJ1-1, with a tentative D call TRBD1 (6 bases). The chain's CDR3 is CASGDTLNTEAFF. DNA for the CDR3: TGTGCCAGCGGGGACACCTTGAACACTGAAGCTTTCTTT.